Here is one TCR beta chain with its context. The antigen is unknown. The record originates from a study of T cell responses to AZD1222 COVID-19 vaccine. Study-level points and caveats: All repertoire sampling was performed exclusively after the peak T cell response. Most donors were white British, females outnumbered males, and clonal diversity was possibly underestimated.

Data came from immunoSEQ multiplex PCR; TCRdb stores just in-frame clones and leaves some out. This sample has 97,000 or so clones; approximately 89% occur once, and the top ten carry about 9%. CDR1 and CDR2 from the germline V gene are MDHEN and SYDVKM. CDR3 length: 12 residues. V lost 8 bases, J lost 3 bases, and 10 bases lay in between. V usage is TRBV28 and J usage is TRBJ1-1, with D maybe TRBD1 (5 bases). This TCR was sampled from an adult who received the AZD1222 COVID-19 vaccine. The material sequenced was peripheral blood, taken 28 days after the second AZD1222 dose. The CDR3 loop is CASSAGHTEAFF. As DNA, the CDR3 is TGTGCCAGCTCTGCGGGGCACACTGAAGCTTTCTTT.